This TCR beta chain was sequenced in a study of blood T cell repertoires in COVID-19. On the study more broadly: PBMCs, B-cell-depleted T cells, or T cells were the source of the cDNA or gDNA that made up the material.

The method was immunoSEQ multiplex PCR; TCRdb's version includes in-frame clones alone and lacks a portion of them. The table includes a few hundred thousand clones, approximately 86% detected once. The germline V gene has CDR1 SGHVS and CDR2 FQNEAQ. This CDR3 contains 12 residues. The ends were cut back, 5 bases at V and 3 bases at J, with 7 bases in the middle. The chain carries TRBV7-8 and TRBJ2-5; no reliable D call. This clonotype originated in a woman aged 18-35 years with acute or convalescent COVID-19. Material: peripheral blood. The CDR3 loop reads CASSQPKETQYF. CDR3 in DNA: TGTGCCAGCAGCCAGCCCAAAGAGACCCAGTACTTC.